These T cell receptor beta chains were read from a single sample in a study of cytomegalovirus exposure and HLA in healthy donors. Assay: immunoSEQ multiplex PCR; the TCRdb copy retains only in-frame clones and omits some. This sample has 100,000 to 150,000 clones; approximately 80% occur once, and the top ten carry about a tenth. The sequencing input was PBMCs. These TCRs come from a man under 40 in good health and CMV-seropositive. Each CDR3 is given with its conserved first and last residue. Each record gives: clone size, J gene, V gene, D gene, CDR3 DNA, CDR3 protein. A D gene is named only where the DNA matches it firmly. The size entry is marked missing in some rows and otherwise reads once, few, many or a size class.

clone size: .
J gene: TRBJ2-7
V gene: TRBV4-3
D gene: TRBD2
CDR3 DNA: TGCGCCAGTCAAGCGGGAACGGGATCCTACGAGCAGTACTTC
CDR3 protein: CASQAGTGSYEQYF

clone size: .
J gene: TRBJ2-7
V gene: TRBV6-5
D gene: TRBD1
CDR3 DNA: TGTGCCAGCAGTACCGGGACAGGGCCCTGGCAGTACTTC
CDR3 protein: CASSTGTGPWQYF

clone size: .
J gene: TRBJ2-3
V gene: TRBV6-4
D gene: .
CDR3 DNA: TGTGCCAGCAGTGACTCAGCCCTCGGGGTCGCAGATACGCAGTATTTT
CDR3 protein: CASSDSALGVADTQYF

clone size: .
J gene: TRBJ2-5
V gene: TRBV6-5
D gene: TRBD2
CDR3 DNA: TGTGCCAGCGCGGTAGCGGGAGAAGCAGAGACCCAGTACTTC
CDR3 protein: CASAVAGEAETQYF

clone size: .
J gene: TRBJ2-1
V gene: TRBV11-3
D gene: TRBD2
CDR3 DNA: TGTGCCAGCAGCTTAGATTTAGCGGGGAGGTACAGGAGTGAGCAGTTCTTC
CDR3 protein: CASSLDLAGRYRSEQFF

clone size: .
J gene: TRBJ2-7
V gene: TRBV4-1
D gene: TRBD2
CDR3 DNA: TGCGCCAGCAGCCAAGGTCGTTGGGGAGGGGCGCGGAGCTACGAGCAGTACTTC
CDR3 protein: CASSQGRWGGARSYEQYF

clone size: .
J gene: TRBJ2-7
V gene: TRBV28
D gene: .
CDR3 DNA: TGTGCCAGCAGTTTATGGCCTAGCGACTACGAGCAGTACTTC
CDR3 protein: CASSLWPSDYEQYF

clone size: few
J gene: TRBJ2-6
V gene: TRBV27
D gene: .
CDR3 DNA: TGTGCCAGCAGTCTTACCCAGGGCAACTCTGGGGCCAACGTCCTGACTTTC
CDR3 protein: CASSLTQGNSGANVLTF

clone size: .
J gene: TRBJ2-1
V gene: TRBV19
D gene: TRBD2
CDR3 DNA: TGTGCCAGTAGTGATCTAGCGGGAGGCTCCTACAATGAGCAGTTCTTC
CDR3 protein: CASSDLAGGSYNEQFF

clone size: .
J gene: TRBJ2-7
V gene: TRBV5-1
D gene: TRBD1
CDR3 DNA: TGCGCCAGCAGTTCCGGGACAGGGGGGTCATACGAGCAGTACTTC
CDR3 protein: CASSSGTGGSYEQYF

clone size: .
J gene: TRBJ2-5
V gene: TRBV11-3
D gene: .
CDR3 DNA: TGTGCCAGCAGCTTAGAGGAGGGAGAGACCCAGTACTTC
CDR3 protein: CASSLEEGETQYF

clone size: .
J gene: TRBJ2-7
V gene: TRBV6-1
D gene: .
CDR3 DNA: TGTGCCAGCAGTGTTAAGGACACCTACGAGCAGTACTTC
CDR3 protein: CASSVKDTYEQYF

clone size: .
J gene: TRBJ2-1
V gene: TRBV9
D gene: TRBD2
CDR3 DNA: TGTGCCAGCAGCGTAGGACTAGCGGGATGGAATGAGCAGTTCTTC
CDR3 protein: CASSVGLAGWNEQFF

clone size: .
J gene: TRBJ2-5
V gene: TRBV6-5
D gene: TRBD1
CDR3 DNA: TGTGCCAGCGGCCGGACAGGGAACGAAGGGACCCAGTACTTC
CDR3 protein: CASGRTGNEGTQYF

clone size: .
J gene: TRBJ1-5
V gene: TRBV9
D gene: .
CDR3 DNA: TGTGCCAGCAGCCTAGCAGGGGATAATCAGCCCCAGCATTTT
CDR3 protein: CASSLAGDNQPQHF

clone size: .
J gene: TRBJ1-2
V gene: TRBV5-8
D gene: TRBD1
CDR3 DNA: TGTGCCAGCAGCTTGATCGCAGGGGGCGAATCCCTTGGAGGCTACACCTTC
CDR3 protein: CASSLIAGGESLGGYTF

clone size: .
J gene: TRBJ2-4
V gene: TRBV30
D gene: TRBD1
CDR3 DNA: TGTGCCTGGTCGTTGACAGGGGGAAGCTTCCGAAAAAACATTCAGTACTTC
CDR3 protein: CAWSLTGGSFRKNIQYF

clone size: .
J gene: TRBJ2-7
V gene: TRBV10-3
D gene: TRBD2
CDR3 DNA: TGTGCCACTTCTAGTAGCGGGAGGTTTTACGAGCAGTACTTC
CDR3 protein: CATSSSGRFYEQYF

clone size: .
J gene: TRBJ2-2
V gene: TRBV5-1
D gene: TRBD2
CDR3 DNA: TGCGCCAGCCGCCGGGGGGATAACACCGGGGAGCTGTTTTTT
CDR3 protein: CASRRGDNTGELFF

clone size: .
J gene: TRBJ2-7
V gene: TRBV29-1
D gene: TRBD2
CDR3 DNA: TGCAGCTTCATCCCGGGACTAGGTACCTACGAGCAGTACTTC
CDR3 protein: CSFIPGLGTYEQYF

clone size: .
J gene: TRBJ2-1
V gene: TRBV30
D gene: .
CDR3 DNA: TGTGCCTGGAGTGTAACACTAAATGAGCAGTTCTTC
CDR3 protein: CAWSVTLNEQFF

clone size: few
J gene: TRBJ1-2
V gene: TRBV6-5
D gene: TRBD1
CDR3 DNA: TGTGCCAGCAGTTTACAGGGGTTTGGCTACACCTTC
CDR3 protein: CASSLQGFGYTF

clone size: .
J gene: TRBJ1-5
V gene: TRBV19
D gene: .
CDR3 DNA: TGTGCCAGTATTGGACAGCCGTATAGCAATCAGCCCCAGCATTTT
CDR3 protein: CASIGQPYSNQPQHF

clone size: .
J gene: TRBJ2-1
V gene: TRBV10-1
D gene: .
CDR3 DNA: TGCGCCAGCAATCAAGGAGGGGGCGTCCACAATGAGCAGTTCTTC
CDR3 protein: CASNQGGGVHNEQFF

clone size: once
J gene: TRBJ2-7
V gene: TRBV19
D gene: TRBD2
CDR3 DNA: TGTGCCAGTAGGGGGGGGGAAGCCTACGAGCAGTACTTC
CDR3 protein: CASRGGEAYEQYF

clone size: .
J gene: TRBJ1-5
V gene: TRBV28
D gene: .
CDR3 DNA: TGTGCCAGCAGTTCAACAAATTTCCAATATCAGCCCCAGCATTTT
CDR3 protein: CASSSTNFQYQPQHF

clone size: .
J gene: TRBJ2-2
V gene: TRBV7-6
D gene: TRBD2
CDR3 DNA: TGTGCCAGCAGCTCCCCCGCTTGGGCGGGAGGGTCGGACACCGGGGAGCTGTTTTTT
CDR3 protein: CASSSPAWAGGSDTGELFF

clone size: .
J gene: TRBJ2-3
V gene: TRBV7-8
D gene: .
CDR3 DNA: TGTGCCAGCAGTTACAGTGGGGATACGCAGTATTTT
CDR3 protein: CASSYSGDTQYF

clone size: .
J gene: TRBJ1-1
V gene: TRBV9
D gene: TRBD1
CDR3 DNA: TGTGCCAGCAGCGCCCCCGGGACAGGGGGCACTGAAGCTTTCTTT
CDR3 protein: CASSAPGTGGTEAFF

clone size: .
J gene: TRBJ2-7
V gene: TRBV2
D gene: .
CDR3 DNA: TGTGCCAGCGCCGAGGGTGGAGTTCTTCCTGGAGAGCAGTACTTC
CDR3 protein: CASAEGGVLPGEQYF

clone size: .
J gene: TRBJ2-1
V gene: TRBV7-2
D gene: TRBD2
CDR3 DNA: TGTGCCAGCAGCTTAGCGAGCGCGGGGACTAGCGGGAGTTTTGAGCAGTTCTTC
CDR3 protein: CASSLASAGTSGSFEQFF

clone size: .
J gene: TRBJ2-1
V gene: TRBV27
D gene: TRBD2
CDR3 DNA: TGTGCCAGCCGGGAGGTCTACAATGAGCAGTTCTTC
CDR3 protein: CASREVYNEQFF

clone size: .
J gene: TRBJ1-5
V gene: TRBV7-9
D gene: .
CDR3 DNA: TGTGCCAGCAGCTTAGGACAGAGCAATCAGCCCCAGCATTTT
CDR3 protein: CASSLGQSNQPQHF

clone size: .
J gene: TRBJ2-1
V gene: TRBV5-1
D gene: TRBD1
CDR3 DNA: TGCGCCAGCAGCGCTACAGGGGGCGAAGCCTACAATGAGCAGTTCTTC
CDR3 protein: CASSATGGEAYNEQFF

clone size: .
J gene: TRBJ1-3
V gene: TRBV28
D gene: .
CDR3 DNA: TGTGCCAGCGTACAGGTGTCCTCTGGAAACACCATATATTTT
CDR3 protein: CASVQVSSGNTIYF

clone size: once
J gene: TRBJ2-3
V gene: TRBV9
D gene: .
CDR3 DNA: TGTGCCAGCAGCGTAGCGATGCGGAGCACAGATACGCAGTATTTT
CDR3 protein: CASSVAMRSTDTQYF

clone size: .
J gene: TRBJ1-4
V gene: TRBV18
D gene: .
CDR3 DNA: TGTGCCAGCTCACCGTCCGGACAGACTAATGAAAAACTGTTTTTT
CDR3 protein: CASSPSGQTNEKLFF

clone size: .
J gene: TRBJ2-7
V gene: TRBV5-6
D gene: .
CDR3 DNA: TGTGCCAGCAGCTCTCCCTACGAGCAGTACTTC
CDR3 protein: CASSSPYEQYF

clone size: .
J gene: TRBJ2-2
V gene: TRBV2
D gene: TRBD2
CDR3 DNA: TGTGCCAGCAGGTTGGGACTAGCGGGAGGGATCGGGGAGCTGTTTTTT
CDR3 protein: CASRLGLAGGIGELFF

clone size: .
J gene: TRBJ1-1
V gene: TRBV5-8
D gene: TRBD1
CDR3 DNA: TGTGCCAGCAGTCTGACAGGGGCGGACACTGAAGCTTTCTTT
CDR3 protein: CASSLTGADTEAFF

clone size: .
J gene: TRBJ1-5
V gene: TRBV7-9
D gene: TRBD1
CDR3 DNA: TGTGCCAGCAGCCCGGGACAGGGCAGTCAGCCCCAGCATTTT
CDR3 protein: CASSPGQGSQPQHF

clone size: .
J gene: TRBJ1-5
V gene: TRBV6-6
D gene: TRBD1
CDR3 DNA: TGTGCCAGCAGTTATCCCGGACAGGGTTTCAGTCAGCCCCAGCATTTT
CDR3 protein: CASSYPGQGFSQPQHF

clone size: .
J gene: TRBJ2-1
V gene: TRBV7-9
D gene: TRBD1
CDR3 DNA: TGTGCCAGCAGATCCAAACAGGGGGGCAATGAGCAGTTCTTC
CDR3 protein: CASRSKQGGNEQFF

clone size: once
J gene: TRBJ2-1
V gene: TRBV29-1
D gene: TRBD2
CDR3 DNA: TGCAGCGTTGTACTAGCGGGAGTCCCCCGGGTTGAGCAGTTCTTC
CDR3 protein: CSVVLAGVPRVEQFF

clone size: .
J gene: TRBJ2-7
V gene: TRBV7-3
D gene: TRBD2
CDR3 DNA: TGTGCCAGCAGCTTCCTAGCGGGAGTGGGTGAGCAGTACTTC
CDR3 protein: CASSFLAGVGEQYF

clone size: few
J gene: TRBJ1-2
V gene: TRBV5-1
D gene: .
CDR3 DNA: TGCGCCAGCAGCTTGGGGACAGCTTATGGCTACACCTTC
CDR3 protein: CASSLGTAYGYTF

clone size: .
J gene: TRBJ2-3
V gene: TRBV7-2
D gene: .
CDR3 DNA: TGTGCCAGCAGCACACTAGCAGCACAAAAAAATACGCAGTATTTT
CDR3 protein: CASSTLAAQKNTQYF

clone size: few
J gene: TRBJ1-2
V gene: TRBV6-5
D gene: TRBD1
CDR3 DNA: TGTGCCAGCAGGGAGACAGGGGTATCCTATGGCTACACCTTC
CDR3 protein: CASRETGVSYGYTF

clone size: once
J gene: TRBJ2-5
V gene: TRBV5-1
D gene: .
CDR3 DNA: TGCGCCAGCAGCGCCCTGCCGGGGAGTCAAGAGACCCAGTACTTC
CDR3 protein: CASSALPGSQETQYF

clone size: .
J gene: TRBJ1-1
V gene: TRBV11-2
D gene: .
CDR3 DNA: TGTGCCAGCAGATTGGGGGGGGGCTGGACTGAAGCTTTCTTT
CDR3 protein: CASRLGGGWTEAFF

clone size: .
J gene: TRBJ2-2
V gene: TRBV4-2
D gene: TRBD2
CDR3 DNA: TGTGCCAGCAGCCAAGCTCCCGCGGGAGTTATTGCCGGGGAGCTGTTTTTT
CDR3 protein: CASSQAPAGVIAGELFF

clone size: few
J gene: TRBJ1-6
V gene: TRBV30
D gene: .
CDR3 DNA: TGTGCCTGGAGTTTAGGGGCCGATTCACCCCTCCACTTT
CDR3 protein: CAWSLGADSPLHF

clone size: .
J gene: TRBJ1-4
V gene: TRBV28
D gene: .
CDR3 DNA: TGTGCCAGCACTACCGGGACACGACGAGGAACTAATGAAAAACTGTTTTTT
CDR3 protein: CASTTGTRRGTNEKLFF

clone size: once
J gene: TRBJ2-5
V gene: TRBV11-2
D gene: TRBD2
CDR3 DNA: TGTGCCAGCAGCGGGAGGGCCGGAGAGACCCAGTACTTC
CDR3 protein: CASSGRAGETQYF

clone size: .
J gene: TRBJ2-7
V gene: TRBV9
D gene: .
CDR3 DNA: TGTGCCAGCAGCACAAACAGGGGAGGCGAGCAGTACTTC
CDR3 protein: CASSTNRGGEQYF